This T cell receptor (beta chain) was retrieved from a study of blood T cell repertoires in COVID-19 (dated by TCRdb to 2020 to 2022). Concerning the study at large: Samples from collaborators originated in the United States, Italy and Spain and spanned both the acute and convalescent phases of COVID-19. The prospective study material was composed of cDNA or gDNA derived from T cells, B-cell-depleted T cells, or PBMCs. Deeply sampled blood TCRbeta repertoires from subjects exposed to, actively infected with, or recovered from COVID-19 were included in the dataset. The repertoires were released in a freely available public database intended as a resource for research on the immune response to SARS-CoV-2. Samples were obtained from the ongoing ImmuneRACE study (first 160 participants) and from about 1,300 subjects provided by 6 global collaborators. Sample metadata almost always included a de-identified subject ID, COVID-19 status, age in years and sex. HLA class I and class II types, where available, came from metadata supplied by the sample provider rather than from assay-based typing. Study-level results and caveats: How much clinical and demographic metadata was included differed by source and by participant, and the metadata was provided uncurated.

This clone was detected once. No antigen is known for it. Base-call qualities are not available, and no considerably larger clone is one nucleotide away. Each collaborating institution followed its own protocols to collect whole blood in K2EDTA tubes. For TCRbeta analysis, collaborator samples were shipped as frozen whole blood, as isolated PBMCs, or as DNA extracted from either sample type. From the cysteine up to the phenylalanine, the CDR3 has a length of 13 residues. Only the CDR3 DNA is retained, 39 bases long and in frame from the first base. From a lookup of the germline V gene, CDR1 and CDR2 are SGHTA and FQGTGA. V is shortened by 5 bases, J by 7 bases, and the region joining them spans 9 bases. TCRbeta CDR3 regions were amplified from genomic DNA by means of the immunoSEQ Assay, a bias-controlled multiplex PCR. On the authors' methods: The number of nucleated cells in each sample was estimated by amplification of reference gene primers within the assay. To quantify the absolute abundance of each unique TCRbeta CDR3 rearrangement, sequence reads were collapsed and filtered. For each sample, productive Simpson clonality was calculated by taking the square root of Simpson's diversity index across productive rearrangements. TCRdb limited this immuneACCESS table to in-frame rearrangements with V and J called. A share of clones is missing; checked studies link under half to unresolved V genes, and the rest is unexplained. D and trimming were read from the DNA, whereas the V and J calls and clone size are those reported in that table. The sample includes about 87,000 clones, with about 87% observed a single time. The top ten clonotypes cover less than 6.5% of the sample.

The chain is assembled from TRBV7-3 and TRBJ1-6, with the D segment identity uncertain. Material: peripheral blood. The sequence was collected from a man aged 40-55 years with acute or convalescent COVID-19. The CDR3 protein is CASSLGGNSPLHF. The sequenced DNA is TGTGCCAGCAGCCTAGGTGGAAATTCACCCCTCCACTTT.